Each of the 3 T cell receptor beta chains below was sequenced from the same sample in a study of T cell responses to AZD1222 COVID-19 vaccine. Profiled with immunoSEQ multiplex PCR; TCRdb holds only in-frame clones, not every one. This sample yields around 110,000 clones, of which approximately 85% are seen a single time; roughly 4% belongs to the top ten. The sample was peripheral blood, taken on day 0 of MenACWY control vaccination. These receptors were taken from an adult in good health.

Written as DNA, the CDR3 is TGTGCCATCAGTGGACAGGGGGTAGGAGGGATGAACACTGAAGCTTTCTTT. Translating gives CAISGQGVGGMNTEAFF. The chain joins TRBV10-3 to TRBJ1-1, with 9 bases fitting TRBD1. The germline V gene has CDR1 ENHRY and CDR2 SYGVKD. The CDR3 is 17 residues long. The ends lost 4 bases at V and 0 bases at J; junction bases unmatched: 9.

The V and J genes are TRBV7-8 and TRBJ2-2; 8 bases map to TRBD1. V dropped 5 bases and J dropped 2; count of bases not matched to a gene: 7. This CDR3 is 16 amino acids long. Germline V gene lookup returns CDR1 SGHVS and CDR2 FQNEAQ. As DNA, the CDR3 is TGTGCCAGCAGCCCCAGACAGGGGCGCAACACCGGGGAGCTGTTTTTT. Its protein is CASSPRQGRNTGELFF.

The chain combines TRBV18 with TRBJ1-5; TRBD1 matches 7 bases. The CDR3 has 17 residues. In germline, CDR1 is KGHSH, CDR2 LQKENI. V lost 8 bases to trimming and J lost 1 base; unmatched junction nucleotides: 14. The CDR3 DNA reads TGTGCCAGCCGGGGGGGAACAGGGGAAGTCAGCAATCAGCCCCAGCATTTT. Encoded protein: CASRGGTGEVSNQPQHF.